A selection of T cell receptor beta chains follows, all from one sample in a study of T cells in Graves' hyperthyroidism and ophthalmopathy. TCRdb fed the multiplex PCR reads into MiXCR, producing one record per CDR3 protein. The data show about 300,000 distinct CDR3 sequences, over 15% seen once. The sequenced sample consisted of blood. The source is a man aged 25-45 years with Graves' hyperthyroidism. Both conserved end residues are part of each CDR3. D genes are given only for firm matches. Part of the rows lack a size; the others show once, few, many or a class for expanded clones.

TRBJ2-7,TRBV9,-,few,TGTGCCAGCAGCGAGACGGGAATGACCTCCTACGAGCAGTACTTC,CASSETGMTSYEQYF
TRBJ2-4,TRBV12-3/TRBV12-4,-,-,TGTGCCATCCCACCAAGGGGCGGCCAAGCCAAAAACATTCAGTACTTC,CAIPPRGGQAKNIQYF
TRBJ2-1,TRBV20-1,TRBD2,-,TGCAGTGCTAGCGGAGGGACTAGCGGGATTACCTACAATGAGCAGTTCTTC,CSASGGTSGITYNEQFF
TRBJ1-5,TRBV10-3,TRBD1,-,TGTGCCATCAGTGAGGGGGACAGGGTCAATCAGCCCCAGCATTTT,CAISEGDRVNQPQHF
TRBJ2-5,TRBV7-2,TRBD2,-,TGTGCCAGCAGCTTACCGGGACTAGCGGGAGGGCAAGAGACCCAGTACTTC,CASSLPGLAGGQETQYF
TRBJ1-1,TRBV7-3,-,-,TGTGCCAGCAGCTTCGACTCGCTGAACACTGAAGCTTTCTTT,CASSFDSLNTEAFF
TRBJ1-1,TRBV2,-,many,TGTGCCAGCAGTGAGGGCAGGGGAAGCACTGAAGCTTTCTTT,CASSEGRGSTEAFF
TRBJ1-4,TRBV27,TRBD1,-,TGTGCCAGCAACAACAGGGGCCCAACTAATGAAAAACTGTTTTTT,CASNNRGPTNEKLFF
TRBJ1-2,TRBV10-3,TRBD1,few,TGTGCCATCACTAGGGGACAGACCTATGGCTACACCTTC,CAITRGQTYGYTF
TRBJ2-1,TRBV27,TRBD2,many,TGTGCCAGCAGTCTAGCGGGAGGGGGTGAGCAGTTCTTC,CASSLAGGGEQFF
TRBJ1-1,TRBV5-6,TRBD1,-,TGTGCCAGCAGCACGGGACAGGTCTACACTGAAGCTTTCTTT,CASSTGQVYTEAFF
TRBJ1-2,TRBV30,TRBD1,many,TGTGCCCGAATGGACAGGGTCAACTATGGCTACACCTTC,CARMDRVNYGYTF
TRBJ2-3,TRBV20-1,-,many,TGCAGTGCGCGGCGGGGGGACAGGGAGACAGATACGCAGTATTTT,CSARRGDRETDTQYF
TRBJ1-1,TRBV27,-,many,TGTGCCAGCAGTTTAGGTGCCGAGGGGATTGAAGCTTTCTTT,CASSLGAEGIEAFF
TRBJ2-5,TRBV5-1,TRBD2,-,TGCGCCAGCAGCTTCGGGCGGGAGGGCCGAGTGGAGGAGACCCAGTACTTC,CASSFGREGRVEETQYF
TRBJ1-5,TRBV19,-,few,TGTGCCAGTACCCAGGGAGTAATGCGGTATAGCAATCAGCCCCAGCATTTT,CASTQGVMRYSNQPQHF
TRBJ2-3,TRBV9,TRBD1,once,TGTGCCAGCAGCCAACAGGGGGCCGGAGATACGCAGTATTTT,CASSQQGAGDTQYF
TRBJ2-5,TRBV7-3,-,many,TGTGCCAGCAGCTTAGCTTCGACCGGGGAGACCCAGTACTTC,CASSLASTGETQYF
TRBJ2-5,TRBV3-1,TRBD2,many,TGTGCCAGCAGCGGGACTAGCGGGAGTGGGGAGACCCAGTACTTC,CASSGTSGSGETQYF
TRBJ1-5,TRBV27,-,many,TGTGCCAGCAGTCGGGGTAACCCGAATCAGCCCCAGCATTTT,CASSRGNPNQPQHF
TRBJ2-3,TRBV11-2,-,many,TGTGCCAGCAGCACCTCACCGGGGAATACGCAGTATTTT,CASSTSPGNTQYF
TRBJ1-5,TRBV24-1,-,-,TGTGCCACCTCCGGGCCGGGCAATCAGCCCCAGCATTTT,CATSGPGNQPQHF
TRBJ2-7,TRBV6-2/TRBV6-3,-,many,TGTGCCAGCACCCGCAGGAGCTCCTACGAGCAGTACTTC,CASTRRSSYEQYF
TRBJ2-1,TRBV5-1,-,many,TGCGCCAGCAGCAGGGGACAGGCTAGCGGGAAGGAGCAGTTCTTC,CASSRGQASGKEQFF
TRBJ2-7,TRBV12-3/TRBV12-4,-,many,TGTGCCAGCAGTTTAGGCCTGTTCCCAGCCTTCGAGCAGTACTTC,CASSLGLFPAFEQYF
TRBJ2-2,TRBV10-3,-,few,TGTGCCATCAGTGAGTCTAAGGGCGATAGTGGCGGGGAGCTGTTTTTT,CAISESKGDSGGELFF
TRBJ1-5,TRBV28,-,many,TGTGCCAGCAGTTTCACGGGGGGCGAGATTCAGCCCCAGCATTTT,CASSFTGGEIQPQHF
TRBJ1-2,TRBV27,TRBD1,-,TGTGCCAGCAGTTCCCAATCCCAGGGGGGCTATGGCTACACCTTC,CASSSQSQGGYGYTF
TRBJ2-7,TRBV7-9,-,few,TGTGCCAGCAGCTTAGCCCCCGGAGACTACGAGCAGTACTTC,CASSLAPGDYEQYF
TRBJ2-7,TRBV7-3,-,-,TGTGCCAGCAGCTTAACCCCGGACATCGAGCAGTACTTC,CASSLTPDIEQYF
TRBJ2-3,TRBV29-1,-,many,TGCAGCGTTGCCCAGGGCGTTAGCACAGATACGCAGTATTTT,CSVAQGVSTDTQYF
TRBJ2-2,TRBV6-2/TRBV6-3,-,-,TGTGCCAGCAGCCCCTACAGGGTAAACACCGGGGAGCTGTTTTTT,CASSPYRVNTGELFF
TRBJ1-1,TRBV6-1,TRBD1,many,TGTGCCAGCAGTGAAGCGGGGACAGGGGGCACTGAAGCTTTCTTT,CASSEAGTGGTEAFF
TRBJ1-2,TRBV28,TRBD1,many,TGTGCCAGCAGCCCACAGGGGGGGGGCTATGGCTACACCTTC,CASSPQGGGYGYTF
TRBJ2-5,TRBV28,-,many,TGTGCCGGCAGTTTTCAATCTACCAAGCCGCAAGAGACCCAGTACTTC,CAGSFQSTKPQETQYF
TRBJ2-7,TRBV11-2,-,many,TGTGCCAGCAGCTCCCAAAGGGGCAATAGCCCCTACGAGCAGTACTTC,CASSSQRGNSPYEQYF
TRBJ2-1,TRBV19,-,-,TGTGCCAGTAGTACTAGACAGGTACCCTACAATGAGCAGTTCTTC,CASSTRQVPYNEQFF
TRBJ2-7,TRBV6-1,TRBD2,many,TGTGCCAGCAGTTCCGGGACTAGCGGGGCCTACGAGCAGTACTTC,CASSSGTSGAYEQYF
TRBJ2-1,TRBV25-1,TRBD2,-,TGTGCCAGCGCCCCGAGGACTAGCGGGAGAGGGAGAGAGCAGTTCTTC,CASAPRTSGRGREQFF
TRBJ1-1,TRBV2,-,few,TGTGCCAGCAGTGAAGAGAGGGGGAACACTGAAGCTTTCTTT,CASSEERGNTEAFF
TRBJ2-7,TRBV11-2,TRBD1,many,TGTGCCAGCAGCTTAGGTCTGGGACAGGGCGTGGAGCAGTACTTC,CASSLGLGQGVEQYF
TRBJ1-3,TRBV6-1,TRBD1,many,TGTGCCAGCAGCGAGGACAGGGGCTCTGGAAACACCATATATTTT,CASSEDRGSGNTIYF
TRBJ2-7,TRBV19,TRBD1,few,TGTGCCAGTAGTATAGGGGGGACAGGGGCCTACGAGCAGTACTTC,CASSIGGTGAYEQYF
TRBJ1-2,TRBV7-2,-,-,TGTGCCAGCACCAAAGAGGGAAGCACCTATGGCTACACCTTC,CASTKEGSTYGYTF
TRBJ2-7,TRBV10-3,TRBD2,many,TGTGCCGGCGGACTAGCGGGCGAGCAGTACTTC,CAGGLAGEQYF
TRBJ2-2,TRBV15,TRBD1,many,TGTGCCACCAGTTCCACTCCGGGACAGGGCCCCGGGGAGCTGTTTTTT,CATSSTPGQGPGELFF
TRBJ2-5,TRBV11-2,TRBD2,-,TGTGCCAGCAGCCAAGGGACGGCGGGAGGGAGAGAGACCCAGTACTTC,CASSQGTAGGRETQYF
TRBJ1-1,TRBV5-1,-,many,TGCGCCAGCAGCTTGGTTCAACGGGGCGCTGAAGCTTTCTTT,CASSLVQRGAEAFF
TRBJ2-3,TRBV6-1,TRBD2,-,TGTGCCAGCTTTCAGCGGGAGGGCCCCCCAGATACGCAGTATTTT,CASFQREGPPDTQYF
TRBJ1-2,TRBV7-2,-,few,TGTGCCAGCAGCTCCCTGGGGCCTGGCTACACCTTC,CASSSLGPGYTF
TRBJ2-2,TRBV7-9,-,-,TGTGCCAGCAGGGTTAACGACGGAACAGGGGAGCTGTTTTTT,CASRVNDGTGELFF
TRBJ2-1,TRBV7-9,TRBD2,-,TGTGCCAGCAGCCGTCAAGGCGGGAGAGTGGACAATGAGCAGTTCTTC,CASSRQGGRVDNEQFF
TRBJ1-2,TRBV20-1,-,-,TGCAGTGCTAGAGACGGTAATGGCTACACCTTC,CSARDGNGYTF